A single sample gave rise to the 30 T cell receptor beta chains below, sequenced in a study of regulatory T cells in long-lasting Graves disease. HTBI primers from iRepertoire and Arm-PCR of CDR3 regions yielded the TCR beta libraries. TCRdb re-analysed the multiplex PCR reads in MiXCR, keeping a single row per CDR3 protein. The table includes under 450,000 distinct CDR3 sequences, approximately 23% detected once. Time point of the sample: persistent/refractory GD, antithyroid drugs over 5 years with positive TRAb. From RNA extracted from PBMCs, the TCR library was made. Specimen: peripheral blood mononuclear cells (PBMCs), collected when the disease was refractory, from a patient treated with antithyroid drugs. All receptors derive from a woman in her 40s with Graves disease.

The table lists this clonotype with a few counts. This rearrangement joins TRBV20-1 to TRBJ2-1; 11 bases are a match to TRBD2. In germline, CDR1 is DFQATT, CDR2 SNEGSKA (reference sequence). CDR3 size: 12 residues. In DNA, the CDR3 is TGCCGGGGACTAGCGGCCCTCAATGAGCAGTTCTTC. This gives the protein CRGLAALNEQFF.

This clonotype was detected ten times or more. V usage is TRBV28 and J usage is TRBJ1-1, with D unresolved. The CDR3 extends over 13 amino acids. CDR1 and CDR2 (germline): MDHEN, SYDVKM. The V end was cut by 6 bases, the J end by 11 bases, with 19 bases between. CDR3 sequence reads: CASSLPPRAVAFF. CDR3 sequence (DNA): TGTGCCAGCAGCCTCCCACCCCGGGCTGTGGCTTTCTTT. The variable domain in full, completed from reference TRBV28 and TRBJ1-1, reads DVKVTQSSRYLVKRTGEKVFLECVQDMDHENMFWYRQDPGLGLRLIYFSYDVKMKEKGDIPEGYSVSREKKERFSLILESASTNQTSMYLCASSLPPRAVAFFGQGTRLTVV.

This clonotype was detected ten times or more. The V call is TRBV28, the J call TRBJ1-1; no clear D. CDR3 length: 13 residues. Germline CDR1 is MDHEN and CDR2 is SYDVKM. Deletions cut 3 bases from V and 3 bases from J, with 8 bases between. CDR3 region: CASSLSPDTEAFF. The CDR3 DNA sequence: TGTGCCAGCAGTTTGAGTCCGGACACTGAAGCTTTCTTT.

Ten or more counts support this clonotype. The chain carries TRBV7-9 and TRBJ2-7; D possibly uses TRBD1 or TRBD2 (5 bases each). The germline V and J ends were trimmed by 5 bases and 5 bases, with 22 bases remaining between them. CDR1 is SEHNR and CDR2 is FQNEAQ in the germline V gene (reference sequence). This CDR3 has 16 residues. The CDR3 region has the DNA TGTGCCAGCAGCGGCCGGTCCGGGACGCTAGCCCACGAGCAGTACTTC. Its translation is CASSGRSGTLAHEQYF.

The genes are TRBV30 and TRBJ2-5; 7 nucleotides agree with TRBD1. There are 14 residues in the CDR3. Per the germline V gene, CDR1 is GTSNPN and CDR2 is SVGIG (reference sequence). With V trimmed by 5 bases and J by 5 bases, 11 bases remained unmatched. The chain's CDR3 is CAWGRQGFGETQYF. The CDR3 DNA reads TGTGCCTGGGGTCGACAGGGTTTTGGGGAGACCCAGTACTTC.

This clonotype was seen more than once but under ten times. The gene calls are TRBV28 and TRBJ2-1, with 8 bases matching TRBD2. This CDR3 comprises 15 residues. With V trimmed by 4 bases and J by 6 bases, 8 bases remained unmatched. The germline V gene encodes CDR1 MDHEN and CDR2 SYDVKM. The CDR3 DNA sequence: TGTGCCAGCAGTTCCGGACTAGCTAGGGTCAATGAGCAGTTCTTC. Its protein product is CASSSGLARVNEQFF.

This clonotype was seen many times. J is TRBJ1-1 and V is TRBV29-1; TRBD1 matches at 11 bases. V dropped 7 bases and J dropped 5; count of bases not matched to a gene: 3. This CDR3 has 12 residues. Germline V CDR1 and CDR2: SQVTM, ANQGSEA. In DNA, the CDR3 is TGCAGCGCCGGGACAGGGGGTACTGAAGCTTTCTTT. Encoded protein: CSAGTGGTEAFF.

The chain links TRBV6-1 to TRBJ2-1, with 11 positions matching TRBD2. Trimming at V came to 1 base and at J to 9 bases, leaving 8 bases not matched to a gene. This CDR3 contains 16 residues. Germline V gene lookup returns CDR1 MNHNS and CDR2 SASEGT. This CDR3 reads CASSEGTSGSPSEQFF. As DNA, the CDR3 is TGTGCCAGCAGTGAAGGTACTAGCGGGAGCCCTTCTGAGCAGTTCTTC.

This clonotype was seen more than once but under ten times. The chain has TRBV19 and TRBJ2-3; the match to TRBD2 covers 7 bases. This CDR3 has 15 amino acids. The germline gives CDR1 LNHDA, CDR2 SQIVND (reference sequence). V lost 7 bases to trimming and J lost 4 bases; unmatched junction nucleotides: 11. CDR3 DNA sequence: TGTGCCAGTACCCTGGGGGAGGGAGATGCAGATACGCAGTATTTT. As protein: CASTLGEGDADTQYF.

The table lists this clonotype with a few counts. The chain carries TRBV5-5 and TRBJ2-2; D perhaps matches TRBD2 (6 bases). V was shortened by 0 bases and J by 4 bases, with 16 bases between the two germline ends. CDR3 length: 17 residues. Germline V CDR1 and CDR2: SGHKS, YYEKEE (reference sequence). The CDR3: CASSLVWGDAGTGELFF. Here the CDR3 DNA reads TGTGCCAGCAGCTTGGTTTGGGGGGACGCGGGCACCGGGGAGCTGTTTTTT.

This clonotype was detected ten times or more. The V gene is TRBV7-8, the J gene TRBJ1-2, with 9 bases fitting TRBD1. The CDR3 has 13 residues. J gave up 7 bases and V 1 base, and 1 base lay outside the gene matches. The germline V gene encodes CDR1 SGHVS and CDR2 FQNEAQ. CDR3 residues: CASSLDRGPGYTF. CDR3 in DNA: TGTGCCAGCAGCTTAGACAGGGGGCCTGGCTACACCTTC.

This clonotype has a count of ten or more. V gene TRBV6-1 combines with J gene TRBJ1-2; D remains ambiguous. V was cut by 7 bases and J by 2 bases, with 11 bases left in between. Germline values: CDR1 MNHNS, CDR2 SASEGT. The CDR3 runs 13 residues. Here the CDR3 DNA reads TGTGCCAGCAAGAGTGAACTCAACTATGGCTACACCTTC. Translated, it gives CASKSELNYGYTF.

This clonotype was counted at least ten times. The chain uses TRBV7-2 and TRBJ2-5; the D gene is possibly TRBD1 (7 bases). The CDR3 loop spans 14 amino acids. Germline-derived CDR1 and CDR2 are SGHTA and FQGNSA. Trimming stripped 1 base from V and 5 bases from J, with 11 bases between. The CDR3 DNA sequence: TGTGCCAGCAGCTTAGGTGGAGGGGGCGAGACCCAGTACTTC. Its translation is CASSLGGGGETQYF.

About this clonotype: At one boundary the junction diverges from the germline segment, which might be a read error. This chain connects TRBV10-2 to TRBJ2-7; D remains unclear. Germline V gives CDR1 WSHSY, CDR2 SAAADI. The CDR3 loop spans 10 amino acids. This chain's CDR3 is CATSLVEQYF. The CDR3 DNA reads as TGCGCCACCAGTCTAGTCGAGCAGTACTTC.

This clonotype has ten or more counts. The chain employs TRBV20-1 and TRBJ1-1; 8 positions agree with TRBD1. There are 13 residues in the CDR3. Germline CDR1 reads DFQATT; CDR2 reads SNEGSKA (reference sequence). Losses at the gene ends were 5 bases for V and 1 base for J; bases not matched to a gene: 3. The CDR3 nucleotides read TGCAGTGCTTCCGGGACAGGGAACACTGAAGCTTTCTTT. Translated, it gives CSASGTGNTEAFF.

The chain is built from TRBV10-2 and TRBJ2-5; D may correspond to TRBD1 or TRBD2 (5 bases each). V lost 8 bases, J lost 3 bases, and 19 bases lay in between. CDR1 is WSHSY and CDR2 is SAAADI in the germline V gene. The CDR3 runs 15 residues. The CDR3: CASGGLTRPKETQYF. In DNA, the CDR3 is TGCGCCAGCGGGGGTTTGACTCGTCCGAAAGAGACCCAGTACTTC.

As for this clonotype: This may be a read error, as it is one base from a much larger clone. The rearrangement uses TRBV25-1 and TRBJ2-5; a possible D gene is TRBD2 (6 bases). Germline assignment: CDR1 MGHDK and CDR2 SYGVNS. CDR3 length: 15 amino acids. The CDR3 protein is CTSRPWRGEAETQYF. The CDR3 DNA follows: TGTACCAGCCGACCCTGGAGGGGAGAGGCAGAGACCCAGTACTTC.

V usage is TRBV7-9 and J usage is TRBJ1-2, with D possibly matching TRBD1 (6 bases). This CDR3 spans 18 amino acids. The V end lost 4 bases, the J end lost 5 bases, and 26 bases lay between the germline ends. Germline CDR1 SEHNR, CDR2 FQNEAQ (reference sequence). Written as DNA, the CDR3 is TGTGCCAGCAGCTGGGACAACCCCTGGAATACAGGCCCATATGGCTACACCTTC. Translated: CASSWDNPWNTGPYGYTF.

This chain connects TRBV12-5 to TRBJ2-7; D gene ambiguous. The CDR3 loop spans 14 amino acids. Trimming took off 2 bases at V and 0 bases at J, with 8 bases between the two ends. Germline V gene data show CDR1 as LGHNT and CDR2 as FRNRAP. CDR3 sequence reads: CASGLRAASYEQYF. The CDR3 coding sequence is TGTGCTAGTGGTTTGCGGGCCGCCTCCTACGAGCAGTACTTC. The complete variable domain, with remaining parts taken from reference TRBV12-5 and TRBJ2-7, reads DARVTQTPRHKVTEMGQEVTMRCQPILGHNTVFWYRQTMMQGLELLAYFRNRAPLDDSGMPKDRFSAEMPDATLATLKIQPSEPRDSAVYFCASGLRAASYEQYFGPGTRLTVT.

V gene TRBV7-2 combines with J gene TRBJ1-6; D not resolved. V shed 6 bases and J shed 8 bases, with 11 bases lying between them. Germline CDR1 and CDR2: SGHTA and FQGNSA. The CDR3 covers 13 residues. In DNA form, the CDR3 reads TGTGCCAGCAGAGCTTATTTTGATTCACCCCTCCACTTT. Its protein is CASRAYFDSPLHF.

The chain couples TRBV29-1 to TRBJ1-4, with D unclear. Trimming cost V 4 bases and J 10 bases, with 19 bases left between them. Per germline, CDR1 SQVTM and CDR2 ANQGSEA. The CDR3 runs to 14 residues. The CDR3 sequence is CSVVVKAAGLKLFF. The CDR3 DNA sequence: TGCAGCGTTGTGGTAAAGGCCGCCGGATTAAAACTGTTTTTT. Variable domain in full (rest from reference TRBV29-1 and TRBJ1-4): SAVISQKPSRDICQRGTSLTIQCQVDSQVTMMFWYRQQPGQSLTLIATANQGSEATYESGFVIDKFPISRPNLTFSTLTVSNMSPEDSSIYLCSVVVKAAGLKLFFGSGTQLSVL.

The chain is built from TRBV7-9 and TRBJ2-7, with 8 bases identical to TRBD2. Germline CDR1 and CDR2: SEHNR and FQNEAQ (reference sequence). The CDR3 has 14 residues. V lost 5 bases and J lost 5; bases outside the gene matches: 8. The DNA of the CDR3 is TGTGCCAGCAGCAAAAGACTAGCGAACCACGAGCAGTACTTC. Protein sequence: CASSKRLANHEQYF. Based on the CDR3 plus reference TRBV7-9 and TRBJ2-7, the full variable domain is DTGVSQNPRHKITKRGQNVTFRCDPISEHNRLYWYRQTLGQGPEFLTYFQNEAQLEKSRLLSDRFSAERPKGSFSTLEIQRTEQGDSAMYLCASSKRLANHEQYFGPGTRLTVT.

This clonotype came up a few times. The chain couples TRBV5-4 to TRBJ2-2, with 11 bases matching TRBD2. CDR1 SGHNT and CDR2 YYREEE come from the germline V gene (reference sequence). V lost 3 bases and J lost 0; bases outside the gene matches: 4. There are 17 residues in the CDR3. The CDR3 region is CASSSGLAETNTGELFF. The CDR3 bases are TGTGCCAGCAGCTCGGGACTAGCGGAGACGAACACCGGGGAGCTGTTTTTT.

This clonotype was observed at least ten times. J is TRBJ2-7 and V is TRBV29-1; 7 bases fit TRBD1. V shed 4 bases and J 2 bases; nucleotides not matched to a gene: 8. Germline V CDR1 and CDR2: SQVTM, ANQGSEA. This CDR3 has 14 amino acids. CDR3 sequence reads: CSVGETGPAYEQYF. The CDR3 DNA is TGCAGCGTTGGAGAGACAGGGCCGGCCTACGAGCAGTACTTC.

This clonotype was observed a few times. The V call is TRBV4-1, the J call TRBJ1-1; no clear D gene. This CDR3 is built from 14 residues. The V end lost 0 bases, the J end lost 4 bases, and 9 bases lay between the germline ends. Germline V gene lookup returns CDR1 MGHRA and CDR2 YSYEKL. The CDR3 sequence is CASSQDHWATEAFF. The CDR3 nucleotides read TGCGCCAGCAGCCAAGATCACTGGGCCACTGAAGCTTTCTTT.

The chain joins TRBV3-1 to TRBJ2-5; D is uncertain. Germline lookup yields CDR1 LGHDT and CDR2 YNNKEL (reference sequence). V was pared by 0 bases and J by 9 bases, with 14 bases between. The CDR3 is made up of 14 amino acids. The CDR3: CASSQDAAAQAQYF. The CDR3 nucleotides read TGTGCCAGCAGCCAAGATGCGGCAGCCCAGGCCCAGTACTTC.

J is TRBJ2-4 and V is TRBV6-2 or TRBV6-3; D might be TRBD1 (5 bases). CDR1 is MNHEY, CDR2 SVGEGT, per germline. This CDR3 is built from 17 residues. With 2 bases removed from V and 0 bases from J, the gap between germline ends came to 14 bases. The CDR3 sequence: CASSYDSQNIAKNIQYF. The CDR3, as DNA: TGTGCCAGCAGTTACGACAGCCAAAACATAGCCAAAAACATTCAGTACTTC.

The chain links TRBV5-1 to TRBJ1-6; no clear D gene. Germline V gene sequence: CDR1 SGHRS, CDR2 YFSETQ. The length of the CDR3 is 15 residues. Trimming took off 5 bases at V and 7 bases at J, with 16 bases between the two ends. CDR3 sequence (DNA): TGCGCCAGCAGTGAAGGATTGGGTAAAAATTCACCCCTCCACTTT. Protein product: CASSEGLGKNSPLHF.

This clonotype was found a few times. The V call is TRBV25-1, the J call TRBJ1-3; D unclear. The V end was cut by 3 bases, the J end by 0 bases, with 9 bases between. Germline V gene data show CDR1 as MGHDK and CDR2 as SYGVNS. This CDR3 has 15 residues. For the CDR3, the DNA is TGTGCCAGCAGTGATCTTCCGAGCTCTGGAAACACCATATATTTT. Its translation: CASSDLPSSGNTIYF. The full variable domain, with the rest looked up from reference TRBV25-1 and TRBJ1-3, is EADIYQTPRYLVIGTGKKITLECSQTMGHDKMYWYQQDPGMELHLIHYSYGVNSTEKGDLSSESTVSRIRTEHFPLTLESARPSHTSQYLCASSDLPSSGNTIYFGEGSWLTVV.

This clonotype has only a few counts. Here the CDR3 DNA reads TGTGCCAGCAGCCTCTCGGGGCTAGCGGGATGGGGGGAGCTGTTTTTT. It codes for CASSLSGLAGWGELFF. The rearrangement links TRBV9 to TRBJ2-2, with 9 nucleotides matching TRBD2. Losses at the gene ends were 4 bases for V and 8 bases for J; bases not matched to a gene: 12. Germline lookup yields CDR1 SGDLS and CDR2 YYNGEE. The length of the CDR3 is 16 residues.